This passage covers 29 T cell receptor beta chains from one sample sequenced in a study of blood T cell repertoires in COVID-19. Method: immunoSEQ multiplex PCR; TCRdb's copy keeps in-frame clones and lacks some. The sample contains about 400,000 clones, 80% to 90% of which appear only once. Material for sequencing was peripheral blood. Receptors were obtained from a man aged 35 to 55 with acute or convalescent COVID-19.

The rearrangement links TRBV5-1 to TRBJ1-2; 7 bases align to TRBD1. Germline lookup yields CDR1 SGHRS and CDR2 YFSETQ. V shed 5 bases, J shed 0 bases, and the junction held 10 bases outside the gene matches. CDR3 length: 16 residues. The CDR3 loop reads CASRPARDRPNYGYTF. CDR3 nucleotide sequence: TGCGCCAGCAGGCCAGCCCGGGACAGACCTAACTATGGCTACACCTTC. Supplemented by reference TRBV5-1 and TRBJ1-2, the full variable domain reads KAGVTQTPRYLIKTRGQQVTLSCSPISGHRSVSWYQQTPGQGLQFLFEYFSETQRNKGNFPGRFSGRQFSNSRSEMNVSTLELGDSALYLCASRPARDRPNYGYTFGSGTRLTVV.

V usage is TRBV5-1 and J usage is TRBJ2-7; the match to TRBD1 covers 8 bases. Germline CDR1 and CDR2: SGHRS and YFSETQ. The CDR3 sequence is 15 residues long. The junction had 7 bases not matched to a gene; V was cut back by 2 bases and J by 3 bases. In DNA, the CDR3 is TGCGCCAGCAGCTTCCTAGACAGGGGTAACTACGAGCAGTACTTC. The encoded protein is CASSFLDRGNYEQYF.

J is TRBJ2-7 and V is TRBV12-3 or TRBV12-4, with D maybe TRBD2 (6 bases). V was pared by 4 bases and J by 6 bases, with 13 bases between. The CDR3 spans 13 residues. The CDR3: CASSSILGGEQYF. The CDR3 region has the DNA TGTGCCAGCAGTTCAATTTTGGGGGGCGAGCAGTACTTC.

The V gene is TRBV18, the J gene TRBJ2-1; 7 nucleotides agree with TRBD1. Per the germline V gene, CDR1 is KGHSH and CDR2 is LQKENI. The CDR3 loop spans 16 amino acids. J was trimmed by 9 bases and V by 0 bases; bases with no gene match: 11. This CDR3 reads CASSPPTGYISAEQFF. In DNA, the CDR3 is TGTGCCAGCTCACCACCGACAGGGTACATCTCGGCTGAGCAGTTCTTC.

In this sample, this clone turned up a few times. This sample includes further DNA sequences coding for the same CDR3. The chain is built from TRBV5-1 and TRBJ2-5; weak D call: TRBD1 (5 bases). The germline V gene has CDR1 SGHRS and CDR2 YFSETQ. The germline V and J ends were trimmed by 0 bases and 5 bases, with 11 bases remaining between them. This CDR3 is 14 amino acids long. The CDR3 loop is CASSLDRRRETQYF. In DNA form, the CDR3 reads TGCGCCAGCAGCTTGGACAGGCGACGCGAGACCCAGTACTTC.

A note on this clone: One end of the junction fails to match germline, which may point to a read error. The V call is TRBV7-7, the J call TRBJ2-5, with D possibly being TRBD2 (6 bases). The CDR3 is 15 residues long. CDR1 and CDR2 from the germline V gene are SSHAT and FNYEAQ (reference sequence). CDR3 coding DNA: TGTGCTAGCAGCTTGGGTGTAGGGGAGGCCATGGCCCAGTACTTC. This codes for CASSLGVGEAMAQYF.

The chain is built from TRBV28 and TRBJ2-1, with a possible D match to TRBD2 (5 bases). The V and J ends lost 5 bases and 0 bases respectively, with 11 bases between them. CDR1 MDHEN and CDR2 SYDVKM come from the germline V gene. This CDR3 contains 15 residues. The CDR3 DNA reads TGTGCCAGCAGTAAACTAGTTCTCTCCTACAATGAGCAGTTCTTC. Protein product: CASSKLVLSYNEQFF. The full variable domain, with the rest looked up from reference TRBV28 and TRBJ2-1, is DVKVTQSSRYLVKRTGEKVFLECVQDMDHENMFWYRQDPGLGLRLIYFSYDVKMKEKGDIPEGYSVSREKKERFSLILESASTNQTSMYLCASSKLVLSYNEQFFGPGTRLTVL.

This chain uses TRBV19 with TRBJ2-3, with D possibly matching TRBD2 (6 bases). Germline V CDR1 and CDR2: LNHDA, SQIVND (reference sequence). This CDR3 region has 14 residues. V was clipped by 3 bases and J by 6 bases, with 13 bases between them. The CDR3 nucleotides read TGTGCCAGTAGTATTTGGGGGGATTCGGATACGCAGTATTTT. It yields the protein CASSIWGDSDTQYF.

V usage is TRBV5-1 and J usage is TRBJ2-7; tentatively, D is TRBD1 (6 bases). The CDR3 covers 14 residues. V was trimmed by 2 bases and J by 7 bases, leaving 16 bases between them. Germline V gene data show CDR1 as SGHRS and CDR2 as YFSETQ. CDR3 coding DNA: TGCGCCAGCAGCTTTGCGGAGGTTAGGGGGGAGCAGTACTTC. Its translation is CASSFAEVRGEQYF.

This sequence joins TRBV6-5 and TRBJ1-2; D may be TRBD1 (5 bases). CDR1 and CDR2 (germline): MNHEY, SVGAGI. The CDR3 has 13 amino acids. Trimming took 6 bases from V and 7 from J, leaving 15 bases between them. CDR3: CASRGGTLGGYTF. The DNA of the CDR3 is TGTGCCAGCAGGGGGGGTACATTGGGTGGCTACACCTTC.

This rearrangement joins TRBV6-2 or TRBV6-3 to TRBJ2-7; no clear D. V lost 2 bases and J 0 bases, leaving 14 bases between the germline ends. CDR3 length: 16 amino acids. CDR1 is MNHEY, CDR2 SVGEGT, per germline. The CDR3 is CASSYTSLDLSYEQYF. CDR3 in DNA: TGTGCCAGCAGTTACACATCGCTAGATCTCTCCTACGAGCAGTACTTC.

The chain carries TRBV19 and TRBJ1-3; 7 bases fit TRBD1. The ends lost 9 bases at V and 4 bases at J; junction bases unmatched: 9. Germline CDR1 reads LNHDA; CDR2 reads SQIVND (reference sequence). This CDR3 comprises 14 residues. CDR3 coding DNA: TGTGCCAGCGGACAGGTCAACCGGGGAAACACCATATATTTT. Protein product: CASGQVNRGNTIYF.

CDR3 amino acids: CATSFRTGGDTQYF. The CDR3 DNA reads TGTGCCACCAGCTTTAGGACAGGGGGCGATACGCAGTATTTT. This chain links TRBV15 with TRBJ2-3, with TRBD1 identical over 11 bases. Germline CDR1 LNHNV, CDR2 YYDKDF (reference sequence). This CDR3 has 14 residues. After removal of 5 bases from V and 6 bases from J, the junction contained 4 bases not matched to a gene.

This chain links TRBV30 with TRBJ1-6, with D perhaps matching TRBD1 (5 bases). Germline V CDR1 and CDR2: GTSNPN, SVGIG (reference sequence). This CDR3 spans 17 amino acids. Trimming took 4 bases from V and 2 from J, leaving 18 bases between them. CDR3 nucleotides: TGTGCCTGGACTCCCCGGGGGAGGGCGCCCTATAATTCACCCCTCCACTTT. Amino acids: CAWTPRGRAPYNSPLHF. Supplemented by reference TRBV30 and TRBJ1-6, the full variable domain reads SQTIHQWPATLVQPVGSPLSLECTVEGTSNPNLYWYRQAAGRGLQLLFYSVGIGQISSEVPQNLSASRPQDRQFILSSKKLLLSDSGFYLCAWTPRGRAPYNSPLHFGNGTRLTVT.

The chain combines TRBV2 with TRBJ1-6; 9 bases are shared with TRBD1. CDR3 size: 15 residues. Germline-derived CDR1 and CDR2 are SNHLY and FYNNEI. The trim removed 5 bases at V and 9 bases at J, leaving 8 bases unmatched. The CDR3 region is CASSPPGQGISPLHF. The CDR3 DNA reads as TGTGCCAGCAGTCCACCGGGACAGGGAATTTCACCCCTCCACTTT.

The genes are TRBV19 and TRBJ2-1, with D tentatively TRBD1 (6 bases). CDR1 is LNHDA and CDR2 is SQIVND in the germline V gene (reference sequence). Between the trimmed V and J ends, which lost 4 bases and 3 bases, there was a span of 16 bases. CDR3 length: 16 residues. CDR3 DNA sequence: TGTGCCAGTAGTACCCCCAGGGGACGGGTCTACAATGAGCAGTTCTTC. It yields the protein CASSTPRGRVYNEQFF.

The chain combines TRBV7-8 with TRBJ1-2; D is perhaps TRBD1 (6 bases). The CDR3 runs to 14 residues. V gave up 5 bases and J gave up 6 bases, with 16 bases separating them. Germline CDR1 reads SGHVS; CDR2 reads FQNEAQ. CDR3 residues: CASSTGFKEDGYTF. CDR3 in DNA: TGTGCCAGCAGCACAGGGTTTAAGGAGGATGGCTACACCTTC.

This sequence joins TRBV2 and TRBJ1-1, with D perhaps matching TRBD1 (6 bases). V shed 8 bases and J shed 6 bases, with 16 bases lying between them. This CDR3 has 13 amino acids. Germline V lookup: CDR1 SNHLY, CDR2 FYNNEI. CDR3 sequence reads: CASGLGGRAEAFF. The CDR3, as DNA: TGTGCCAGCGGTTTAGGGGGGAGGGCTGAAGCTTTCTTT.

This chain connects TRBV27 to TRBJ1-2; 7 nucleotides agree with TRBD1. Germline V lookup: CDR1 MNHEY, CDR2 SMNVEV (reference sequence). The CDR3 consists of 13 residues. V dropped 3 bases and J dropped 4; count of bases not matched to a gene: 2. The CDR3 region has the DNA TGTGCCAGCAGTTTCAGGGGGATCTATGGCTACACCTTC. Translation gives CASSFRGIYGYTF.

Remarks on this clone: A read error may account for a junction end that differs from germline. DNA for the CDR3: TGTGCTAGCAGCTTAAAAGGGGACAATGAGCAGTTCTTC. Its protein is CASSLKGDNEQFF. This chain uses TRBV7-7 with TRBJ2-1; possibly TRBD1 for D (5 bases). This CDR3 has 13 residues. Per the germline V gene, CDR1 is SSHAT and CDR2 is FNYEAQ (reference sequence).

The chain couples TRBV5-1 to TRBJ2-7; D possibly corresponds to TRBD2 (6 bases). Trimming took off 1 base at V and 2 bases at J, with 13 bases between the two ends. The CDR3 contains 15 residues. CDR1 and CDR2 (germline): SGHRS, YFSETQ. The CDR3, as DNA: TGCGCCAGCAGCTTGTCGGACTACGGGACCTACGAGCAGTACTTC. It specifies CASSLSDYGTYEQYF.

The rearrangement uses TRBV19 and TRBJ2-1; D call uncertain. The ends were cut back, 3 bases at V and 4 bases at J, with 10 bases in the middle. CDR3 length: 14 amino acids. Germline V gives CDR1 LNHDA, CDR2 SQIVND (reference sequence). CDR3 residues: CASSISASYNEQFF. The CDR3 region has the DNA TGTGCCAGTAGTATTTCAGCGAGTTACAATGAGCAGTTCTTC. Complete variable domain (other parts from reference TRBV19 and TRBJ2-1): DGGITQSPKYLFRKEGQNVTLSCEQNLNHDAMYWYRQDPGQGLRLIYYSQIVNDFQKGDIAEGYSVSREKKESFPLTVTSAQKNPTAFYLCASSISASYNEQFFGPGTRLTVL.

This clone was recorded once. The chain uses TRBV6-6 and TRBJ2-3; unclear D gene. Germline assignment: CDR1 MNHNY and CDR2 SVGAGI (reference sequence). Trimming pared 5 bases from V and 0 bases from J, leaving 3 bases between. The CDR3 is made up of 12 amino acids. The CDR3 sequence: CASSPSTDTQYF. The CDR3 region has the DNA TGTGCCAGCAGTCCTAGCACAGATACGCAGTATTTT.

The chain links TRBV6-2 or TRBV6-3 to TRBJ1-3, with D hard to call. Trimming left V 4 bases short and J 0 bases short, with 7 bases between. Per the germline V gene, CDR1 is MNHEY and CDR2 is SVGEGT. This CDR3 region has 14 residues. In nucleotides, the CDR3 is TGTGCCAGCAGTTTCATCATCTCTGGAAACACCATATATTTT. Translated: CASSFIISGNTIYF.

The chain recombines TRBV19 with TRBJ1-5, with D maybe TRBD1 (5 bases). This CDR3 contains 17 residues. Germline assignment: CDR1 LNHDA and CDR2 SQIVND (reference sequence). The V gene lost 6 bases and the J gene lost 2 bases, with 20 bases spanning the gap. The CDR3 loop reads CASRGEGQGRRNQPQHF. Here the CDR3 DNA reads TGTGCCAGTAGAGGGGAAGGGCAGGGCCGGCGCAATCAGCCCCAGCATTTT.

V gene TRBV3-1 (or the pseudogene TRBV3-2) combines with J gene TRBJ2-1; 11 positions agree with TRBD2. The ends lost 2 bases at V and 3 bases at J; junction bases unmatched: 6. This CDR3 has 17 residues. CDR1 and CDR2 (germline): LGHDT, YNNKEL (reference sequence). Here the CDR3 reads CASSQLTGTSGYNEQFF. As DNA, the CDR3 is TGTGCCAGCAGCCAACTTACCGGGACTAGCGGCTACAATGAGCAGTTCTTC.

The J gene is TRBJ1-1, the V gene TRBV5-1, with 11 nucleotides matching TRBD1. V shed 1 base, J shed 5 bases, and the junction held 10 bases outside the gene matches. The CDR3 runs 17 residues. CDR1 is SGHRS and CDR2 is YFSETQ in the germline V gene. The CDR3 sequence: CASSLRTGGDVGTEAFF. CDR3 DNA sequence: TGCGCCAGCAGCTTGAGGACAGGGGGCGACGTGGGGACTGAAGCTTTCTTT.

The chain recombines TRBV19 with TRBJ2-3, with 11 nucleotides matching TRBD2. The CDR3 covers 16 residues. In germline, CDR1 is LNHDA, CDR2 SQIVND (reference sequence). V lost 5 bases, J lost 1 base, and 5 bases stayed unmatched. For the CDR3, the DNA is TGTGCCAGTAGTGTACTAGCGGGAGAAGGCACAGATACGCAGTATTTT. The encoded protein is CASSVLAGEGTDTQYF.

The rearrangement links TRBV19 to TRBJ2-2; TRBD1 might be the D (5 bases). The germline gives CDR1 LNHDA, CDR2 SQIVND (reference sequence). This CDR3 has 17 residues. Trimming removed 3 bases at V and 4 bases at J, with 18 bases between. As DNA, the CDR3 is TGTGCCAGTAGTATTTTCCCGGCAGGGTCGGGCACCGGGGAGCTGTTTTTT. Residues: CASSIFPAGSGTGELFF.